This T cell receptor (beta chain) is from a study of blood T cell repertoires in COVID-19. Study information: Samples came from the United States, Italy and Spain, spanning acute and convalescent COVID-19. From T cells, B-cell-depleted T cells, or PBMCs came the material, which was cDNA or gDNA.

Original processing methods: Estimation of nucleated cell counts was performed using reference gene primer amplification. The protocol was immunoSEQ multiplex PCR, while the TCRdb copy is restricted to in-frame clones and leaves out a portion. The V and J calls and the clone size are those of that table, but D and trimming were determined from the DNA. The sample includes approximately 76,000 clones, approximately 80% of them seen just once. This clone was seen just once. This TCR was sampled from a man aged 50 to 60 with acute or convalescent COVID-19. Sequencing used peripheral blood.

CDR3 sequence: CASSASGRDTGELFF. Here the CDR3 DNA reads TGTGCCAGCAGCGCCTCTGGGCGCGACACCGGGGAGCTGTTTTTT. The chain recombines TRBV9 with TRBJ2-2; D uncertain. With 3 bases removed from V and 3 bases from J, the gap between germline ends came to 12 bases. The length of the CDR3 is 15 residues. Germline CDR1 is SGDLS and CDR2 is YYNGEE. The variable domain in full, completed from reference TRBV9 and TRBJ2-2, reads DSGVTQTPKHLITATGQRVTLRCSPRSGDLSVYWYQQSLDQGLQFLIQYYNGEERAKGNILERFSAQQFPDLHSELNLSSLELGDSALYFCASSASGRDTGELFFGEGSRLTVL.